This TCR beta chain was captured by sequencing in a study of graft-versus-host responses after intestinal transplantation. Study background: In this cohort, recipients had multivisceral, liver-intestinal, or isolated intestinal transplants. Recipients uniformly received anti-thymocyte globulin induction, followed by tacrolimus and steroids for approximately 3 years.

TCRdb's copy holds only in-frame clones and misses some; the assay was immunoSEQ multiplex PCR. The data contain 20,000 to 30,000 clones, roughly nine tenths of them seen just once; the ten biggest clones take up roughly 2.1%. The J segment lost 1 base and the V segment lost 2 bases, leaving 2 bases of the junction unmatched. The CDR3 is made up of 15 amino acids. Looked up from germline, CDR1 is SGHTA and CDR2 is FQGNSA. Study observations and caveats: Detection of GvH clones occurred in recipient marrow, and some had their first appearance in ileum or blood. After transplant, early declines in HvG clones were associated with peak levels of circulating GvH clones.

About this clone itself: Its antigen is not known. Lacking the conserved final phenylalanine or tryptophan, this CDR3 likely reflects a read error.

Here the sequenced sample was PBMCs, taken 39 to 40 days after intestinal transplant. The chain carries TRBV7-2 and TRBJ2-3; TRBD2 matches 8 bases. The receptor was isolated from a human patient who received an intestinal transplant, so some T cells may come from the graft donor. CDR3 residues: CASSLKAGGTDTQYL. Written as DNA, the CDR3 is TGTGCCAGCAGCTTAAAAGCGGGAGGCACAGATACGCAGTATCTT.